This T cell receptor (beta chain) comes out of a study of CXCR3-negative and CXCR3-positive naive CD8 T cells. Study in general: The libraries together contributed about 135 million TRB reads, each supplying about 1.5 +/- 0.3 million.

There are 17 residues in the CDR3. CDR1 and CDR2 from the germline V gene are LGHDT and YNNKEL (reference sequence). Points on this clonotype: What it binds is unknown.

Per CD8+ T cell subset, triplicate sorts of fewer than 350,000 cells each were done. The libraries of TRB cDNA were constructed through 5' RACE using UMI labels. From its re-call of the 5' RACE reads, TCRdb lists each CDR3 protein once, without DNA. The table lists under 70,000 distinct CDR3 sequences. Findings of the study overall: Memory cells showed distinct TRBV-TRBJ patterns, while the two naive subsets matched. Diversity proved comparably high across both naive subsets and much lower in memory CD8+ cells.

The TCR was taken from a human donor in good health. Some clones in this sample may be carry-over from other donors' samples. Sequencing used memory CD8+ T cells from blood. The chain uses TRBV3-1 and TRBJ2-1; absent DNA, TCRdb's TRBD1 call cannot be checked. The CDR3 spells CASSQFLGVSSYNEQFF.